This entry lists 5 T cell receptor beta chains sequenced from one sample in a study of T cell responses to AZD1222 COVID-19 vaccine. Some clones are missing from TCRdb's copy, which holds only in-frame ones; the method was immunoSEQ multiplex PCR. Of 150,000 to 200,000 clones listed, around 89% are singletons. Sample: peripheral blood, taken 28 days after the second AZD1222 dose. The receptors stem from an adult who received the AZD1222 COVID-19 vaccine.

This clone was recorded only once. For the CDR3, the DNA is TGTGCCAGCAGCACTAGGGGACTAGCGGGAGACACCGGGGAGCTGTTTTTT. The encoded protein is CASSTRGLAGDTGELFF. The rearrangement uses TRBV7-9 and TRBJ2-2, with 14 bases fitting TRBD2. The CDR3 contains 17 residues. Trimming removed 5 bases from V and 3 bases from J; junction bases left unmatched: 5. CDR1 and CDR2 (germline): SEHNR, FQNEAQ (reference sequence). Looking up the rest from reference TRBV7-9 and TRBJ2-2 gives the full variable domain: DTGVSQNPRHKITKRGQNVTFRCDPISEHNRLYWYRQTLGQGPEFLTYFQNEAQLEKSRLLSDRFSAERPKGSFSTLEIQRTEQGDSAMYLCASSTRGLAGDTGELFFGEGSRLTVL.

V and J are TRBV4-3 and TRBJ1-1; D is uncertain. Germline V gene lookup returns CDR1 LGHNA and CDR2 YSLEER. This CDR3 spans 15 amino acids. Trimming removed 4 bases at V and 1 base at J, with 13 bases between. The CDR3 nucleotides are TGCGCCAGCAGCCTTGAGGCACGAGGGAACACTGAAGCTTTCTTT. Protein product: CASSLEARGNTEAFF.

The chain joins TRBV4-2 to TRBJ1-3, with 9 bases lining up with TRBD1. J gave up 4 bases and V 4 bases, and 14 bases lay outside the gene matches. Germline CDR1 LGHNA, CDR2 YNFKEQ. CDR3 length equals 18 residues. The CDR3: CASSLNELGTGLGNTIYF. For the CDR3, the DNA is TGTGCCAGCAGCCTCAATGAACTGGGGACAGGGCTCGGAAACACCATATATTTT.

The CDR3 reads CASSPETGVIGNTIYF. In nucleotides, the CDR3 is TGTGCCAGCAGCCCCGAGACAGGGGTGATTGGAAACACCATATATTTT. V is TRBV7-2 and J is TRBJ1-3; 8 bases are a match to TRBD1. J gave up 3 bases and V 5 bases, and 9 bases lay outside the gene matches. This CDR3 has 16 amino acids. In germline, CDR1 is SGHTA, CDR2 FQGNSA.

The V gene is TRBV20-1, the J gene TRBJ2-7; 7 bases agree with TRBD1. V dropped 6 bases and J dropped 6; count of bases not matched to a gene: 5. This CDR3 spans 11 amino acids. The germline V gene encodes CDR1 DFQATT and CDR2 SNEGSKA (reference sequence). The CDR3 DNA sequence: TGCAGTGCCCCGACAGGGAGCGAGCAGTACTTC. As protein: CSAPTGSEQYF.